Presented here are 11 T cell receptor beta chains from one specimen sequenced in a study of blood T cell repertoires in COVID-19. Generated by immunoSEQ multiplex PCR, the TCRdb table keeps only in-frame clones and is missing some. In the table there are about 97,000 clones, approximately 89% of which are singletons. The sequencing sample was made of peripheral blood. Source of these receptors: a woman in her 30s with acute or convalescent COVID-19.

The V and J genes are TRBV29-1 and TRBJ1-2; a possible D gene is TRBD1 (5 bases). The CDR3 runs to 14 residues. V lost 6 bases to trimming and J lost 8 bases, with 22 bases between them. CDR1 and CDR2 (germline): SQVTM, ANQGSEA. The CDR3 sequence: CSVGGGGGSGGYTF. DNA for the CDR3: TGCAGCGTCGGGGGTGGGGGAGGCAGCGGAGGCTACACCTTC.

The rearrangement uses TRBV18 and TRBJ1-2, with 7 bases fitting TRBD1. V lost 6 bases to trimming and J lost 3 bases; unmatched junction nucleotides: 4. Per germline, CDR1 KGHSH and CDR2 LQKENI. The CDR3 spans 13 residues. CDR3 sequence (DNA): TGTGCCAGCTCCCCCGACAGGGACTATGGCTACACCTTC. Encoded protein: CASSPDRDYGYTF. The whole variable domain, remainder taken from reference TRBV18 and TRBJ1-2, is NAGVMQNPRHLVRRRGQEARLRCSPMKGHSHVYWYRQLPEEGLKFMVYLQKENIIDESGMPKERFSAEFPKEGPSILRIQQVVRGDSAAYFCASSPDRDYGYTFGSGTRLTVV.

This chain uses TRBV4-1 with TRBJ2-1, with 9 positions matching TRBD1. The V gene end was trimmed by 1 base and the J gene end by 6 bases; junction bases not matched to a gene: 10. CDR1 MGHRA and CDR2 YSYEKL come from the germline V gene. The CDR3 has 17 amino acids. The CDR3 nucleotides are TGCGCCAGCAGCCAAGGGGAAAACAGGGGGCCCCTCAATGAGCAGTTCTTC. The encoded protein is CASSQGENRGPLNEQFF.

The chain employs TRBV2 and TRBJ2-5; 7 bases fit TRBD2. The junction had 10 bases not matched to a gene; V was cut back by 3 bases and J by 9 bases. Germline lookup yields CDR1 SNHLY and CDR2 FYNNEI. This CDR3 spans 14 amino acids. In DNA, the CDR3 is TGTGCCAGCAGTGAGATTGGGGGGGTAGGGCCCCAGTACTTC. Translating it yields CASSEIGGVGPQYF.

The chain employs TRBV9 and TRBJ1-6, with a possible D match to TRBD1 (5 bases). The CDR3 has 17 amino acids. Between the trimmed V and J ends, which lost 0 bases and 6 bases, there was a span of 16 bases. Germline values: CDR1 SGDLS, CDR2 YYNGEE. The CDR3 DNA follows: TGTGCCAGCAGCGTAGATGGCAGGGAGGGCAGTAATTCACCCCTCCACTTT. Its protein product is CASSVDGREGSNSPLHF.

The CDR3 DNA sequence: TGTGCCATCAGTGAGTCCCGGCTAGCGACTAGCACAGATACGCAGTATTTT. Translating it yields CAISESRLATSTDTQYF. The chain carries TRBV10-3 and TRBJ2-3; possibly TRBD2 for D (6 bases). Germline V CDR1 and CDR2: ENHRY, SYGVKD. The CDR3 has 17 amino acids. Trimming removed 0 bases from V and 0 bases from J, with 13 bases in between.

The chain carries TRBV5-6 and TRBJ2-6; D may be TRBD1 (5 bases). The germline V gene encodes CDR1 SGHDT and CDR2 YYEEEE. Trimming pared 0 bases from V and 2 bases from J, leaving 9 bases between. The CDR3 is 16 residues long. The CDR3 loop reads CASSLGRGPGANVLTF. The CDR3 DNA reads TGTGCCAGCAGCTTGGGAAGGGGCCCTGGGGCCAACGTCCTGACTTTC.

This rearrangement joins TRBV2 to TRBJ1-6; the D gene is possibly TRBD1 (5 bases). Trimming shortened V by 0 bases and J by 6 bases, and 12 bases separated the two germline ends. The CDR3 has 16 residues. Germline assignment: CDR1 SNHLY and CDR2 FYNNEI. The CDR3 loop reads CASSEATEEGNSPLHF. The CDR3 DNA reads TGTGCCAGCAGTGAAGCGACAGAGGAGGGTAATTCACCCCTCCACTTT. Full variable domain (missing parts from reference TRBV2 and TRBJ1-6): EPEVTQTPSHQVTQMGQEVILRCVPISNHLYFYWYRQILGQKVEFLVSFYNNEISEKSEIFDDQFSVERPDGSNFTLKIRSTKLEDSAMYFCASSEATEEGNSPLHFGNGTRLTVT.

This clone was picked up a small number of times. The chain has TRBV18 and TRBJ2-7; 9 nucleotides align to TRBD2. V trimming: 4 bases; J trimming: 6 bases; junction bases outside the gene matches: 7. The CDR3 has 14 residues. Germline lookup yields CDR1 KGHSH and CDR2 LQKENI. The CDR3 bases are TGTGCCAGCTCACTCGGGACTAGCTTCCCCGAGCAGTACTTC. Encoded protein: CASSLGTSFPEQYF.

This chain connects TRBV27 to TRBJ1-2; weak D call: TRBD1 (6 bases). Germline-derived CDR1 and CDR2 are MNHEY and SMNVEV (reference sequence). Trimming left V 6 bases short and J 8 bases short, with 13 bases between. There are 12 residues in the CDR3. The CDR3 spells CASSDRTEGYTF. Written as DNA, the CDR3 is TGTGCCAGCAGCGACAGGACCGAAGGCTACACCTTC.

This clone was counted between two and nine times. The chain recombines TRBV27 with TRBJ1-5; TRBD1 matches at 8 bases. The CDR3 has 15 residues. Germline CDR1 is MNHEY and CDR2 is SMNVEV (reference sequence). Trimming removed 6 bases from V and 6 bases from J; junction bases left unmatched: 10. CDR3: CASRGLGQGGQPQHF. The CDR3 bases are TGTGCCAGCAGGGGCCTAGGACAGGGCGGTCAGCCCCAGCATTTT.